The T cell receptor beta chain described here comes from a study of Graves' ophthalmopathy and Graves' hyperthyroidism. Study-wide points: Its predictions of ophthalmopathy progression gave the model over 65% sensitivity and 72% to 85% specificity.

This clonotype has ten or more counts. The antigen is unknown. The sequenced template was RNA, covering the TCR beta CDR3 region. HTBI-primed RT-PCR formed the first round, and a multiplex PCR formed the second. One entry per CDR3 protein results from TCRdb running MiXCR on the multiplex PCR reads. In the table there are 650,000 to 900,000 distinct CDR3 sequences, 35% to 50% of which are singletons. V was pared by 2 bases and J by 6 bases, with 4 bases of the junction left unmatched. The germline V gene encodes CDR1 MNHEY and CDR2 SVGAGI. The CDR3 consists of 13 residues. The chain couples TRBV6-5 to TRBJ2-7; 7 bases fit TRBD1. This clonotype was obtained from an adult man with Graves' ophthalmopathy. Sequenced material: peripheral blood. The chain's CDR3 is CASSYVEGAEQYF. The CDR3 DNA reads as TGTGCCAGCAGTTACGTCGAGGGGGCCGAGCAGTACTTC.